The T cell receptor (beta chain) described here comes from a study of T cells in localized non-small cell lung cancer. The V end was cut by 4 bases, the J end by 1 base, with 14 bases between. The CDR3 runs 15 residues. Germline-derived CDR1 and CDR2 are SGHRS and YFSETQ. As concerns this clone: The antigen is not known.

Assay used: immunoSEQ multiplex PCR; TCRdb lists only in-frame clones, some missing. The sample consists of 100,000 to 150,000 clones, more than 80% of them appearing once. Notes on the study in general: Among the top 100 tumor clones, a median approximately 62 appeared in adjacent lung. Of the tissues analyzed, uninvolved adjacent lung showed maximal T cell clonality, greater than tumor.

The TCR sequence derives from a female donor older than 55 with stage I lung adenocarcinoma. The rearrangement links TRBV5-1 to TRBJ2-5; TRBD2 is a possible D gene (5 bases). The input for sequencing was peripheral blood, taken before any cancer treatment. CDR3 region: CASSNDQRIQETQYF. CDR3 sequence (DNA): TGCGCCAGCAGCAATGACCAGCGGATCCAAGAGACCCAGTACTTC.